These T cell receptor beta chains were read from a single sample in a study of regulatory T cells in long-lasting Graves disease. A single record per CDR3 protein comes from TCRdb applying MiXCR to the multiplex PCR reads. The sample consists of some 500,000 distinct CDR3 sequences, roughly 16% of them appearing once. These data also featured in a second study, about T cells in Graves' hyperthyroidism and ophthalmopathy.

The source material was peripheral blood mononuclear cells (PBMCs), sampled at new diagnosis, from a patient treated with antithyroid drugs. These TCRs come from a woman aged 35-65 years with Graves disease. Both conserved end residues are part of each CDR3. The order of the fields is J gene, V gene, CDR3 protein.

j_gene: TRBJ2-1
v_gene: TRBV6-4
CDR3aa: CASSYASRSEQFF

j_gene: TRBJ1-4
v_gene: TRBV7-9
CDR3aa: CASSLVPVGFATNEKLFF

j_gene: TRBJ2-7
v_gene: TRBV19
CDR3aa: CASGEWGNEQYF

j_gene: TRBJ2-2
v_gene: TRBV24-1
CDR3aa: CATSDPPGQNTGELFF

j_gene: TRBJ2-7
v_gene: TRBV28
CDR3aa: CASSSGGVHYEQYF

j_gene: TRBJ1-2
v_gene: TRBV15
CDR3aa: CATSQTLVGGYTF

j_gene: TRBJ1-6
v_gene: TRBV11-3
CDR3aa: CARPGHYNSPLHF

j_gene: TRBJ1-1
v_gene: TRBV6-5
CDR3aa: CASGFTTEAFF

j_gene: TRBJ1-2
v_gene: TRBV3-1
CDR3aa: CASSQAWDREGNYGYTF

j_gene: TRBJ1-1
v_gene: TRBV5-5
CDR3aa: CASSLQGPLTEAFF

j_gene: TRBJ1-5
v_gene: TRBV2
CDR3aa: CASSLPGQTNQPQHF

j_gene: TRBJ2-2
v_gene: TRBV5-6
CDR3aa: CASGTGRFGGELFF

j_gene: TRBJ2-1
v_gene: TRBV19
CDR3aa: CASSIDSDRGSIFSYNEQFF

j_gene: TRBJ2-1
v_gene: TRBV12-3/TRBV12-4
CDR3aa: CASSLARGRWNEQFF

j_gene: TRBJ1-1
v_gene: TRBV28
CDR3aa: CASSLQGGRRDTEAFF

j_gene: TRBJ2-1
v_gene: TRBV30
CDR3aa: CAWSVRRGIWANEQFF

j_gene: TRBJ2-3
v_gene: TRBV4-1
CDR3aa: CSDGPGGTDTQYF

j_gene: TRBJ2-2
v_gene: TRBV9
CDR3aa: CASSVAPSGGAWAGELFF

j_gene: TRBJ1-1
v_gene: TRBV28
CDR3aa: CASSFLGAVTEAFF

j_gene: TRBJ1-4
v_gene: TRBV5-1
CDR3aa: CASSLPGQGSEKLFF

j_gene: TRBJ1-6
v_gene: TRBV2
CDR3aa: CASRETLNSPLHF

j_gene: TRBJ1-1
v_gene: TRBV6-8
CDR3aa: CASSYPPEGPSAAFF

j_gene: TRBJ1-2
v_gene: TRBV2
CDR3aa: CASADGAPGPLGYTF

j_gene: TRBJ2-5
v_gene: TRBV9
CDR3aa: CASSPTLAGGSETQYF

j_gene: TRBJ2-5
v_gene: TRBV18
CDR3aa: CASSPQAETQYF

j_gene: TRBJ2-5
v_gene: TRBV12-3/TRBV12-4
CDR3aa: CASNVSGVLRETQYF

j_gene: TRBJ1-1
v_gene: TRBV11-1
CDR3aa: CASSVLQGSAEAFF

j_gene: TRBJ2-1
v_gene: TRBV10-3
CDR3aa: CAIRGTSGNEQFF

j_gene: TRBJ2-1
v_gene: TRBV5-4
CDR3aa: CASSRPDYNEQFF

j_gene: TRBJ2-2
v_gene: TRBV3-1
CDR3aa: CASTQEGLAGNWELFF

j_gene: TRBJ2-7
v_gene: TRBV5-1
CDR3aa: CASSLAGREQYF

j_gene: TRBJ1-2
v_gene: TRBV29-1
CDR3aa: CSVSRGGVDSHF

j_gene: TRBJ1-1
v_gene: TRBV12-3/TRBV12-4
CDR3aa: CASSLSTRATEAFF